These 21 T cell receptor beta chains were all obtained from the same sample, sequenced in a study of T cell repertoires in cytomegalovirus infection. In TCRdb, the reads were re-called with MiXCR into one record per CDR3 protein. This sample has about 140,000 distinct CDR3 sequences, with approximately 5.9% found just once. Material: PBMCs. The receptors were gathered from a human donor in good health (CMV status not recorded). Some clones in this sample may be carry-over from other donors' samples.

This clonotype was seen ten or more times. The rearrangement joins TRBV4-3 to TRBJ1-6; D gene ambiguous. CDR1 and CDR2 from the germline V gene are LGHNA and YSLEER. Between the trimmed V and J ends, which lost 1 base and 3 bases, there was a span of 7 bases. The CDR3 extends over 15 amino acids. CDR3 sequence: CASSQVPVYNSPLHF. In DNA form, the CDR3 reads TGCGCCAGCAGCCAAGTTCCAGTCTATAATTCACCCCTCCACTTT.

Many counts were recorded for this clonotype. The chain links TRBV12-3 or TRBV12-4 to TRBJ1-5; D not certain. This CDR3 spans 13 amino acids. The V and J ends lost 7 bases and 8 bases respectively, with 15 bases between them. CDR3 in amino acids: CASTHYEGEPQHF. CDR3 nucleotide sequence: TGTGCCAGCACCCACTATGAGGGTGAGCCCCAGCATTTT.

A few counts support this clonotype. V gene TRBV12-3 or TRBV12-4 combines with J gene TRBJ2-7, with 9 bases matching TRBD1. This CDR3 is 15 amino acids long. V gave up 8 bases and J gave up 4 bases; unmatched junction bases: 12. CDR3 sequence reads: CASSRGGTGRYEQYF. CDR3 DNA sequence: TGTGCCAGCTCCAGGGGCGGGACAGGGAGGTACGAGCAGTACTTC.

The sample holds many counts of this clonotype. The chain couples TRBV28 to TRBJ2-1; 9 bases match TRBD2. The CDR3 contains 16 residues. Germline values: CDR1 MDHEN, CDR2 SYDVKM. The V and J ends lost 10 bases and 4 bases, in that order; junction bases with no gene match: 14. This chain's CDR3 is CAIHRGRGGLYNEQFF. CDR3 bases: TGTGCCATCCACCGGGGGCGGGGGGGCCTGTACAATGAGCAGTTCTTC.

The table lists this clonotype with a few counts. The chain uses TRBV4-1 and TRBJ1-5; TRBD1 agrees at 9 bases. The CDR3 covers 16 residues. V was pared by 0 bases and J by 7 bases, with 7 bases of the junction left unmatched. Germline assignment: CDR1 MGHRA and CDR2 YSYEKL. This CDR3 reads CASSQEPGQGYQPQHF. The CDR3 DNA reads as TGCGCCAGCAGCCAAGAACCCGGACAGGGGTACCAGCCCCAGCATTTT.

This clonotype was found many times. The rearrangement joins TRBV20-1 to TRBJ1-1; D remains ambiguous. The CDR3 consists of 12 residues. Germline V gene sequence: CDR1 DFQATT, CDR2 SNEGSKA (reference sequence). V lost 2 bases and J 1 base, leaving 5 bases between the germline ends. The CDR3 loop is CSARPENTEAFF. The CDR3 DNA follows: TGCAGTGCTAGACCAGAGAACACTGAAGCTTTCTTT.

This clonotype was detected many times. V is TRBV7-8 and J is TRBJ1-5; D remains ambiguous. The CDR3 runs 14 residues. The ends were cut back, 0 bases at V and 2 bases at J, with 5 bases in the middle. The germline CDR1 and CDR2 sequences are SGHVS and FQNEAQ. CDR3 sequence (DNA): TGTGCCAGCAGCTTAGCCCCCGGCAATCAGCCCCAGCATTTT. It is translated as CASSLAPGNQPQHF.

There are a few counts of this clonotype. The V gene is TRBV12-3 or TRBV12-4, the J gene TRBJ2-3; D uncertain. V lost 5 bases to trimming and J lost 2 bases, with 11 bases between them. CDR3 length: 14 residues. CDR3 bases: TGTGCCAGCAGTCCGCTACCCTTCACAGATACGCAGTATTTT. The encoded protein is CASSPLPFTDTQYF.

This clonotype was seen a few times. This chain connects TRBV24-1 to TRBJ2-3, with no clear D. The CDR3 totals 14 residues. Germline lookup yields CDR1 KGHDR and CDR2 SFDVKD. Trimming pared 5 bases from V and 4 bases from J, leaving 12 bases between. The CDR3 is CATSALDTPDTQYF. The CDR3 DNA sequence: TGTGCCACCAGTGCCCTCGACACTCCAGATACGCAGTATTTT.

This clonotype was seen ten or more times. The rearrangement joins TRBV7-8 to TRBJ2-1; D uncertain. The CDR3 extends over 15 amino acids. The germline gives CDR1 SGHVS, CDR2 FQNEAQ. Trimming stripped 0 bases from V and 10 bases from J, with 16 bases between. CDR3 protein: CASSLAVFSLTEQFF. CDR3 bases: TGTGCCAGCAGCTTAGCGGTGTTTAGCCTGACGGAGCAGTTCTTC.

Many counts were recorded for this clonotype. The genes are TRBV7-2 and TRBJ1-1; D is unclear. The CDR3 is made up of 11 amino acids. Looked up from germline, CDR1 is SGHTA and CDR2 is FQGNSA. The germline V and J ends were trimmed by 5 bases and 11 bases, with 12 bases remaining between them. CDR3 residues: CASSVGREAFF. CDR3 DNA: TGTGCCAGCAGCGTCGGACGGGAGGCTTTCTTT.

This clonotype was picked up many times. The gene calls are TRBV28 and TRBJ1-6, with a weak D call TRBD1 (6 bases). There are 16 residues in the CDR3. Germline assignment: CDR1 MDHEN and CDR2 SYDVKM. Trimming left V 5 bases short and J 7 bases short, with 18 bases between. The CDR3 region is CASSGGTRGRNSPLHF. For the CDR3, the DNA is TGTGCCAGCAGTGGTGGGACCCGGGGGCGAAATTCACCCCTCCACTTT. The whole variable domain, remainder taken from reference TRBV28 and TRBJ1-6, is DVKVTQSSRYLVKRTGEKVFLECVQDMDHENMFWYRQDPGLGLRLIYFSYDVKMKEKGDIPEGYSVSREKKERFSLILESASTNQTSMYLCASSGGTRGRNSPLHFGNGTRLTVT.

This clonotype turned up a few times. The V and J genes are TRBV7-2 and TRBJ2-3, with 7 nucleotides matching TRBD2. The CDR3 contains 16 residues. The trim removed 5 bases at V and 0 bases at J, leaving 8 bases unmatched. The germline CDR1 and CDR2 sequences are SGHTA and FQGNSA. The CDR3 here is CASSRTSATSTDTQYF. CDR3 nucleotide sequence: TGTGCCAGCAGCCGTACTAGCGCAACTAGCACAGATACGCAGTATTTT. The whole variable domain, remainder taken from reference TRBV7-2 and TRBJ2-3, is GAGVSQSPSNKVTEKGKDVELRCDPISGHTALYWYRQSLGQGLEFLIYFQGNSAPDKSGLPSDRFSAERTGGSVSTLTIQRTQQEDSAVYLCASSRTSATSTDTQYFGPGTRLTVL.

There are many counts of this clonotype. CDR3 DNA: TGTGCCAGCAGCTTAGCGTTTTACCGGGGGAACTCCTACGAGCAGTACTTC. Translated, it gives CASSLAFYRGNSYEQYF. The rearrangement uses TRBV7-2 and TRBJ2-7; tentative D call: TRBD2 (6 bases). The V end was cut by 0 bases, the J end by 0 bases, with 15 bases between. Germline assignment: CDR1 SGHTA and CDR2 FQGNSA. CDR3 length equals 17 residues.

This clonotype was seen only a few times. The chain has TRBV20-1 and TRBJ2-7, with no clear D. Between the trimmed V and J ends, which lost 2 bases and 3 bases, there was a span of 8 bases. The CDR3 is 12 residues long. Germline V gene data show CDR1 as DFQATT and CDR2 as SNEGSKA (reference sequence). The CDR3 nucleotides read TGCAGTGCTAGAACCGATAACTACGAGCAGTACTTC. This gives the protein CSARTDNYEQYF.

This chain uses TRBV5-4 with TRBJ2-4; TRBD2 aligns across 8 bases. The CDR3 is made up of 16 amino acids. With 1 base clipped from V and 1 base from J, the junction kept 4 bases outside the gene matches. CDR1 and CDR2 from the germline V gene are SGHNT and YYREEE (reference sequence). The CDR3 sequence: CASSLRGGVAKNIQYF. DNA of the CDR3: TGTGCCAGCAGCTTGCGGGGGGGGGTGGCCAAAAACATTCAGTACTTC.

Ten or more counts support this clonotype. The chain combines TRBV11-2 with TRBJ2-1, with unresolved D. This CDR3 has 15 residues. The V end lost 5 bases, the J end lost 10 bases, and 21 bases lay between the germline ends. Germline V lookup: CDR1 SGHAT, CDR2 FQNNGV. In nucleotides, the CDR3 is TGTGCCAGCAGCCCTAATAGGATCGTTTCCCGGGAGCAGTTCTTC. It yields the protein CASSPNRIVSREQFF.

This clonotype was counted many times. The gene calls are TRBV10-3 and TRBJ1-1, with TRBD1 identical over 7 bases. Germline assignment: CDR1 ENHRY and CDR2 SYGVKD. The CDR3 is 14 residues long. V gave up 6 bases and J gave up 0 bases; unmatched junction bases: 4. This chain's CDR3 is CAIRGQFMNTEAFF. Here the CDR3 DNA reads TGTGCCATCAGGGGACAGTTCATGAACACTGAAGCTTTCTTT.

This clonotype was recorded many times. The chain uses TRBV7-2 and TRBJ2-7; D gene ambiguous. Per germline, CDR1 SGHTA and CDR2 FQGNSA. Trimming pared 5 bases from V and 2 bases from J, leaving 13 bases between. This CDR3 has 14 amino acids. The chain's CDR3 is CASSPRASTYEQYF. The CDR3 nucleotides are TGTGCCAGCAGCCCCCGAGCATCTACCTACGAGCAGTACTTC.

This clonotype was seen a handful of times. This chain uses TRBV2 with TRBJ2-2; a possible D gene is TRBD2 (6 bases). The CDR3 covers 13 residues. Trimming took off 6 bases at V and 5 bases at J, with 10 bases between the two ends. CDR1 is SNHLY and CDR2 is FYNNEI in the germline V gene. The CDR3 nucleotides are TGTGCCAGCAGAGAGACTAGAACCGGGGAGCTGTTTTTT. Residues: CASRETRTGELFF.

The V and J genes are TRBV5-6 and TRBJ1-1; 7 nucleotides align to TRBD1. Trimming cost V 2 bases and J 3 bases; bases outside gene matches: 7. The CDR3 covers 15 residues. Germline V gene data show CDR1 as SGHDT and CDR2 as YYEEEE. This chain's CDR3 is CASSLGTGVDTEAFF. The CDR3 DNA is TGTGCCAGCAGCTTAGGTACAGGGGTCGACACTGAAGCTTTCTTT.